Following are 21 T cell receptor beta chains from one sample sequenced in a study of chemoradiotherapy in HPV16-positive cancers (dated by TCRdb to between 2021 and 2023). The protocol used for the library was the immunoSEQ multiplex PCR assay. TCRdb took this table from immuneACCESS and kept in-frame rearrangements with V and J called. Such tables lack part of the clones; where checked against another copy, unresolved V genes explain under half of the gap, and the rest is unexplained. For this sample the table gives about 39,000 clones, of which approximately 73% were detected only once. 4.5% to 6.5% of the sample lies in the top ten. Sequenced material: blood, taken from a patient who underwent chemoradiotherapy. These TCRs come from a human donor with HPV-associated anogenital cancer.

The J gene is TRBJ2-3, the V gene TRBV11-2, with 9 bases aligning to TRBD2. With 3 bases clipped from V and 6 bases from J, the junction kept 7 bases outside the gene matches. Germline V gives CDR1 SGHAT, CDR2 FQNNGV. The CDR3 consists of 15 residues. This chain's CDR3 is CASSFRSGGSDTQYF. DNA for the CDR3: TGTGCCAGCAGCTTTAGAAGCGGGGGGTCCGATACGCAGTATTTT.

The CDR3 nucleotides are TGCAGCGTCCAAGACGTCAATCAGCCCCAGCATTTT. Its translation is CSVQDVNQPQHF. The chain couples TRBV29-1 to TRBJ1-5, with D unclear. The V and J ends lost 6 bases and 3 bases respectively, with 9 bases between them. Germline V CDR1 and CDR2: SQVTM, ANQGSEA. This CDR3 comprises 12 residues.

In DNA, the CDR3 is TGTGCCAGCAGTCGTGACAGTCGGACCGGGGAGCTGTTTTTT. This sequence encodes CASSRDSRTGELFF. The rearrangement uses TRBV11-3 and TRBJ2-2; a possible D gene is TRBD1 (5 bases). Trimming shortened V by 6 bases and J by 5 bases, and 13 bases separated the two germline ends. The CDR3 length is 14 residues. Looked up from germline, CDR1 is SGHNT and CDR2 is YENEEA. The full variable domain, with the rest looked up from reference TRBV11-3 and TRBJ2-2, is EAGVVQSPRYKIIEKKQPVAFWCNPISGHNTLYWYLQNLGQGPELLIRYENEEAVDDSQLPKDRFSAERLKGVDSTLKIQPAELGDSAVYLCASSRDSRTGELFFGEGSRLTVL.

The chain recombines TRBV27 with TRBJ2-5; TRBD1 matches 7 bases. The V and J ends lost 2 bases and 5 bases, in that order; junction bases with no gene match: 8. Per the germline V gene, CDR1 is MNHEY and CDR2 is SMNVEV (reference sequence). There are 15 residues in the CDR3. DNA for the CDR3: TGTGCCAGCAGTTTACAGGGGGTCGGTTGGGAGACCCAGTACTTC. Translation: CASSLQGVGWETQYF.

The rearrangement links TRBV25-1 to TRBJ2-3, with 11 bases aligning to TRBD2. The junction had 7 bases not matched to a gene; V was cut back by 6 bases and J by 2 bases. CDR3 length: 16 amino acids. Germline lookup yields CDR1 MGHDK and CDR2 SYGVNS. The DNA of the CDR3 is TGTGCCAGCAGCCCCCGACTAGCGGGGAACACAGATACGCAGTATTTT. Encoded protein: CASSPRLAGNTDTQYF. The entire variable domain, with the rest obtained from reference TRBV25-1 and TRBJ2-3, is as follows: EADIYQTPRYLVIGTGKKITLECSQTMGHDKMYWYQQDPGMELHLIHYSYGVNSTEKGDLSSESTVSRIRTEHFPLTLESARPSHTSQYLCASSPRLAGNTDTQYFGPGTRLTVL.

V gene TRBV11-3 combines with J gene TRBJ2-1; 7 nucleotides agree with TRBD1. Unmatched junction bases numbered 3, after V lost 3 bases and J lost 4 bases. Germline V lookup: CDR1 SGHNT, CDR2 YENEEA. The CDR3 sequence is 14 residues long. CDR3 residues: CASSLTGWYNEQFF. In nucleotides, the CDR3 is TGTGCCAGCAGCTTGACAGGGTGGTACAATGAGCAGTTCTTC.

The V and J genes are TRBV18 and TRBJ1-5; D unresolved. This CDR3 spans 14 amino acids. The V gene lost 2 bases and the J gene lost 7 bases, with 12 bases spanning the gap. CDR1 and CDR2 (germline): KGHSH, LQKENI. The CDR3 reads CASSPEVLGQPQHF. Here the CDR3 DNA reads TGTGCCAGCTCACCAGAGGTCCTCGGCCAGCCCCAGCATTTT.

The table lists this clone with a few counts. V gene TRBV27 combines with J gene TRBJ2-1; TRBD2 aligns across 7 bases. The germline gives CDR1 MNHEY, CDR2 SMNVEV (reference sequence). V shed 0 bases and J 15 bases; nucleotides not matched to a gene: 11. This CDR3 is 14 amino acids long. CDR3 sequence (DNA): TGTGCCAGCAGTTTATCGGGAGGGGTAGGGAGTCTGTTCTTC. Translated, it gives CASSLSGGVGSLFF.

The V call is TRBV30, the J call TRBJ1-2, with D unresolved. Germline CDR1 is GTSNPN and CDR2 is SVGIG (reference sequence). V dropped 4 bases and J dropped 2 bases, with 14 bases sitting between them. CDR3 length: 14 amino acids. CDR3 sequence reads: CAWNRGPSNYGYTF. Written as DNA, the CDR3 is TGTGCCTGGAACCGAGGGCCCTCCAACTATGGCTACACCTTC.

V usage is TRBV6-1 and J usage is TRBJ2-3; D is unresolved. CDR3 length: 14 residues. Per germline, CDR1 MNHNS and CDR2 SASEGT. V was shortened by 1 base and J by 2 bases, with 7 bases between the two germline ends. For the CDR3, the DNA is TGTGCCAGCAGTGAAGAGGCCGTCACAGATACGCAGTATTTT. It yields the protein CASSEEAVTDTQYF.

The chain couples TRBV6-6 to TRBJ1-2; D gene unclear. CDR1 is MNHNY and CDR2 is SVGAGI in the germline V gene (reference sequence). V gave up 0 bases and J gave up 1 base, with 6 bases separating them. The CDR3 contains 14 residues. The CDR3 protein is CASSYSPLNYGYTF. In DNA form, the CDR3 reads TGTGCCAGCAGTTACTCGCCCCTTAACTATGGCTACACCTTC.

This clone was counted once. Here the CDR3 reads CASSALGQAGEKLFF. CDR3 DNA: TGTGCCAGCAGCGCTTTGGGCCAGGCTGGGGAAAAACTGTTTTTT. The chain uses TRBV6-1 and TRBJ1-4; D is ambiguous. There are 15 residues in the CDR3. Germline V lookup: CDR1 MNHNS, CDR2 SASEGT. The V gene lost 6 bases and the J gene lost 8 bases, with 19 bases spanning the gap.

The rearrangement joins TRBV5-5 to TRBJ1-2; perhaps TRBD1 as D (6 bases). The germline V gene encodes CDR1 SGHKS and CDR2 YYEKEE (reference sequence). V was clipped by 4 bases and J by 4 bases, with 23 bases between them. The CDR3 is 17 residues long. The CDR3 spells CASSPTQSDRLAYGYTF. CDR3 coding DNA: TGTGCCAGCAGCCCAACCCAAAGCGACAGGCTCGCCTATGGCTACACCTTC.

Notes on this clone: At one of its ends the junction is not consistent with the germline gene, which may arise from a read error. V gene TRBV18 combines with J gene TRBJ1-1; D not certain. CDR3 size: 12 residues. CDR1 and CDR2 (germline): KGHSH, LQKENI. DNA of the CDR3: TGTGCCAGCTCCCCGATGAATACTGAAGCTTTCTTT. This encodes CASSPMNTEAFF.

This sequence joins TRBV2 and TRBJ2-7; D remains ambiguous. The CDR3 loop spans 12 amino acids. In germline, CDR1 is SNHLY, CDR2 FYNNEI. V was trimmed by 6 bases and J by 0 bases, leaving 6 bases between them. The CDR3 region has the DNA TGTGCCAGCAGCCCATTCTCCTACGAGCAGTACTTC. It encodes CASSPFSYEQYF.

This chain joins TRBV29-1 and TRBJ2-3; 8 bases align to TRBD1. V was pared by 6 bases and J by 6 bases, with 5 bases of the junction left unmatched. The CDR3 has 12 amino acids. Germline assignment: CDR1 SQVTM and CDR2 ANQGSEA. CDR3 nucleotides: TGCAGCGTGGAGACAGGGGCGGATACGCAGTATTTT. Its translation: CSVETGADTQYF.

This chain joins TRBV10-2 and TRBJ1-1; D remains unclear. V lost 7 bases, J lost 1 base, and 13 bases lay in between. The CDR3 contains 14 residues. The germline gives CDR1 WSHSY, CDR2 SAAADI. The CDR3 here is CASIDGGQNTEAFF. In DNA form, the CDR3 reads TGCGCCAGCATCGATGGAGGGCAGAACACTGAAGCTTTCTTT.

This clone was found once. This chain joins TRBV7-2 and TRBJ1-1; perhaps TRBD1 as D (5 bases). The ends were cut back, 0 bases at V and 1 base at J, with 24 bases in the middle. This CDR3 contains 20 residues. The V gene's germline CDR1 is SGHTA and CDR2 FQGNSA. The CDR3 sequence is CASSLAQRGGRVIWNTEAFF. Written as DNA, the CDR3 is TGTGCCAGCAGCTTAGCTCAACGGGGGGGACGGGTGATTTGGAACACTGAAGCTTTCTTT.

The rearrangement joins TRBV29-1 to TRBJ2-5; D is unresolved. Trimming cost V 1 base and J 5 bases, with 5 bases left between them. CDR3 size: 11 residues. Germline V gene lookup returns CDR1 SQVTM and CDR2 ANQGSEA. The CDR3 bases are TGCAGCGTTGAAGTTAGGGAGACCCAGTACTTC. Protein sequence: CSVEVRETQYF.

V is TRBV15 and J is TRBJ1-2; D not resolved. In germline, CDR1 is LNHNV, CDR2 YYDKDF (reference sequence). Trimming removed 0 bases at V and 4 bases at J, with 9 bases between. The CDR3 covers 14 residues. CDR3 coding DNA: TGTGCCACCAGCAGAGATGGTAGTGGCTATGGCTACACCTTC. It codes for CATSRDGSGYGYTF.

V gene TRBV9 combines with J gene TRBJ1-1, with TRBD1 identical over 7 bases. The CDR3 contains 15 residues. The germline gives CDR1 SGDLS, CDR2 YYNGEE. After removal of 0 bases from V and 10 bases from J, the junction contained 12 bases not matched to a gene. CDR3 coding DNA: TGTGCCAGCAGCGTAGGGGTCCAACCGACAGGGATAGCTTTCTTT. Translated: CASSVGVQPTGIAFF.